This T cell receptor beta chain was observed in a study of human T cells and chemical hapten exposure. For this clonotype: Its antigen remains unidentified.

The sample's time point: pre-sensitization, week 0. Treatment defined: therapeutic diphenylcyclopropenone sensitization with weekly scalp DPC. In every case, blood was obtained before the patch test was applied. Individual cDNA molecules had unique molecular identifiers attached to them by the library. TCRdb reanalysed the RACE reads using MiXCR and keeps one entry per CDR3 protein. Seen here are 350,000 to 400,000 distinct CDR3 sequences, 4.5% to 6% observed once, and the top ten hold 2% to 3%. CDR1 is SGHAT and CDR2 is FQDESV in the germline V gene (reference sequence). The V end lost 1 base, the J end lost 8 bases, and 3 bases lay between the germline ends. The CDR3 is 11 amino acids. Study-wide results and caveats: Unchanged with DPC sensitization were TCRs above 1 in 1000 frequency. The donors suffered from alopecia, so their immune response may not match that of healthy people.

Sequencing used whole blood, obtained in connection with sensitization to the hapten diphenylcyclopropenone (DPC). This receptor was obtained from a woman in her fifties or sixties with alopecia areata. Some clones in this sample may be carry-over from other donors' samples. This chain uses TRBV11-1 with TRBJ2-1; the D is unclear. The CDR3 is CASSLVYEQFF. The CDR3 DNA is TGTGCCAGCAGCTTAGTTTATGAGCAGTTCTTC. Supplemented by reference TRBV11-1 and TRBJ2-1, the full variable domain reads EAEVAQSPRYKITEKSQAVAFWCDPISGHATLYWYRQILGQGPELLVQFQDESVVDDSQLPKDRFSAERLKGVDSTLKIQPAELGDSAMYLCASSLVYEQFFGPGTRLTVL.